Following are 3 T cell receptor beta chains from one sample sequenced in a study of regulatory T cells in long-lasting Graves disease. Through Arm-PCR of CDR3 regions and iRepertoire HTBI primers, TCR beta libraries were built. TCRdb analysed the multiplex PCR reads with MiXCR anew, one entry per CDR3 protein. The table lists some 330,000 distinct CDR3 sequences, roughly 24% of them singletons. Noted time point: persistent/refractory GD, antithyroid drugs over 5 years with positive TRAb. With RNA extracted from PBMCs as input, the TCR library was made. Sequences were derived from peripheral blood mononuclear cells (PBMCs), sampled when the disease was refractory, from a patient treated with antithyroid drugs. The source is a woman in her thirties or forties with Graves disease.

The CDR3 nucleotides read TGTGCCAGCAGTTTGTCGACTAGCGGGAGATCTGTGTGGTACGAGCAGTACTTC. This gives the protein CASSLSTSGRSVWYEQYF. This chain uses TRBV28 with TRBJ2-7; TRBD2 aligns across 12 bases. Trimming removed 3 bases from V and 4 bases from J; junction bases left unmatched: 13. This CDR3 has 18 amino acids. Germline V lookup: CDR1 MDHEN, CDR2 SYDVKM. The variable domain in full, completed from reference TRBV28 and TRBJ2-7, reads DVKVTQSSRYLVKRTGEKVFLECVQDMDHENMFWYRQDPGLGLRLIYFSYDVKMKEKGDIPEGYSVSREKKERFSLILESASTNQTSMYLCASSLSTSGRSVWYEQYFGPGTRLTVT.

This clonotype was observed a handful of times. The chain recombines TRBV30 with TRBJ1-4; D gene unclear. This CDR3 comprises 12 residues. Germline loops: CDR1 GTSNPN, CDR2 SVGIG (reference sequence). V dropped 2 bases and J dropped 2 bases, with 3 bases sitting between them. The CDR3 DNA follows: TGTGCCTGGAGTCGGACTAATGAAAAACTGTTTTTT. Translation gives CAWSRTNEKLFF.

As regards this clonotype: Just one base apart from a much larger clone, this may be a read error. Because the CDR3 is missing its conserved closing phenylalanine or tryptophan, this is likely a read error. The chain carries TRBV7-8 and TRBJ2-7; D unclear. This CDR3 has 13 amino acids. Germline CDR1 and CDR2: SGHVS and FQNEAQ. Trimming removed 1 base from V and 0 bases from J, with 4 bases in between. DNA for the CDR3: TGTGCCAGCAGCTTAGTATTCTCCTACGAGCAGTACCTC. Translating gives CASSLVFSYEQYL.